What follows are 21 T cell receptor beta chains derived from one specimen sequenced in a study of blood T cell repertoires in COVID-19. Sequenced by immunoSEQ multiplex PCR; TCRdb stores in-frame clones only, minus some. The sample holds 250,000 to 400,000 clones, around 88% seen once. Sequencing input: peripheral blood. All receptors derive from a woman in her twenties or thirties with COVID-19, enrolled during active disease.

This clone was detected many times. The V and J genes are TRBV6-4 and TRBJ2-1; TRBD2 matches 9 bases. The CDR3 totals 13 residues. Losses at the gene ends were 5 bases for V and 9 bases for J; bases not matched to a gene: 5. CDR1 and CDR2 from the germline V gene are MRHNA and SNTAGT. In DNA, the CDR3 is TGTGCCAGCAGTAGGGGGACTAGCAGTGAGCAGTTCTTC. Amino acid sequence: CASSRGTSSEQFF.

The chain has TRBV29-1 and TRBJ1-2, with 8 bases identical to TRBD1. Looked up from germline, CDR1 is SQVTM and CDR2 is ANQGSEA. Germline trimming cut 3 bases from V and 4 bases from J; bases unmatched to any gene: 4. The CDR3 consists of 13 residues. The DNA of the CDR3 is TGCAGCGTTGACCAGGGGGCTGCCTATGGCTACACCTTC. Translating gives CSVDQGAAYGYTF.

This chain uses TRBV10-2 with TRBJ1-5, with 8 bases that match TRBD1. Trimming at V came to 2 bases and at J to 5 bases, leaving 5 bases not matched to a gene. The CDR3 spans 15 residues. Germline loops: CDR1 WSHSY, CDR2 SAAADI. The CDR3 loop reads CASSESQGADQPQHF. CDR3 coding DNA: TGCGCCAGCAGTGAGAGTCAGGGGGCGGATCAGCCCCAGCATTTT.

The genes are TRBV2 and TRBJ2-7, with D tentatively TRBD1 (6 bases). Germline CDR1 SNHLY, CDR2 FYNNEI. With 7 bases removed from V and 2 bases from J, the gap between germline ends came to 12 bases. This CDR3 comprises 13 residues. This CDR3 is CASKDSFTYEQYF. The CDR3, as DNA: TGTGCCAGCAAGGACAGCTTTACCTACGAGCAGTACTTC.

J is TRBJ1-3 and V is TRBV5-6, with D unclear. The V gene's germline CDR1 is SGHDT and CDR2 YYEEEE. The V end was cut by 0 bases, the J end by 0 bases, with 10 bases between. This CDR3 spans 16 amino acids. In DNA, the CDR3 is TGTGCCAGCAGCTTGGGGTCAGCGAACTCTGGAAACACCATATATTTT. This translates into CASSLGSANSGNTIYF.

The chain couples TRBV15 to TRBJ1-1; D gene unclear. The CDR3 is 15 amino acids. The germline CDR1 and CDR2 sequences are LNHNV and YYDKDF (reference sequence). V was shortened by 5 bases and J by 7 bases, with 20 bases between the two germline ends. The CDR3 region is CATSRAGGEEIEAFF. In DNA form, the CDR3 reads TGTGCCACCAGCCGGGCAGGCGGGGAAGAGATTGAAGCTTTCTTT.

The V gene is TRBV15, the J gene TRBJ2-1; D gene uncertain. Germline V gene sequence: CDR1 LNHNV, CDR2 YYDKDF (reference sequence). This CDR3 has 15 amino acids. The V and J ends lost 0 bases and 9 bases respectively, with 15 bases between them. The CDR3 is CATSRDGPSRGEQFF. In nucleotides, the CDR3 is TGTGCCACCAGCAGAGATGGGCCCTCACGTGGTGAGCAGTTCTTC.

This clone was recorded once. The rearrangement uses TRBV7-9 and TRBJ2-1, with 14 bases fitting TRBD2. The CDR3 has 16 residues. CDR1 and CDR2 (germline): SEHNR, FQNEAQ (reference sequence). V dropped 5 bases and J dropped 9; count of bases not matched to a gene: 9. The DNA of the CDR3 is TGTGCCAGCAGCCCGATCGGGACTAGCGGGGGCATTGAGCAGTTCTTC. Protein: CASSPIGTSGGIEQFF.

V is TRBV19 and J is TRBJ2-7, with a tentative D call TRBD1 (6 bases). The CDR3 runs 11 residues. Germline V gives CDR1 LNHDA, CDR2 SQIVND (reference sequence). Trimming took 8 bases from V and 5 from J, leaving 10 bases between them. CDR3 protein: CASGYRDEQYF. The CDR3 DNA follows: TGTGCCAGTGGATACAGGGACGAGCAGTACTTC.

The chain links TRBV6-5 to TRBJ2-1; 9 bases agree with TRBD1. The CDR3 totals 13 residues. V shed 6 bases and J 8 bases; nucleotides not matched to a gene: 5. Per germline, CDR1 MNHEY and CDR2 SVGAGI. The CDR3 DNA reads as TGTGCCAGCAGGGGGACAGGGTCCCATGAGCAGTTCTTC. Translated: CASRGTGSHEQFF.

This chain joins TRBV30 and TRBJ1-1; TRBD1 matches at 7 bases. This CDR3 has 14 amino acids. With V trimmed by 3 bases and J by 6 bases, 10 bases remained unmatched. Germline assignment: CDR1 GTSNPN and CDR2 SVGIG (reference sequence). CDR3 in amino acids: CAWRKAKGAPEAFF. The DNA of the CDR3 is TGTGCCTGGAGAAAAGCTAAGGGGGCCCCTGAAGCTTTCTTT.

V usage is TRBV10-3 and J usage is TRBJ1-1; maybe TRBD1 (5 bases). V gave up 6 bases and J gave up 4 bases, with 9 bases separating them. Germline assignment: CDR1 ENHRY and CDR2 SYGVKD. This CDR3 contains 12 residues. The chain's CDR3 is CAIRDGGTEAFF. The CDR3 coding sequence is TGTGCCATCAGGGACGGGGGCACTGAAGCTTTCTTT.

This sequence joins TRBV7-9 and TRBJ2-3, with a tentative D call TRBD2 (6 bases). Trimming shortened V by 1 base and J by 3 bases, and 14 bases separated the two germline ends. There are 16 residues in the CDR3. The germline V gene has CDR1 SEHNR and CDR2 FQNEAQ (reference sequence). CDR3 nucleotide sequence: TGTGCCAGCAGCTTAGTCCAGGGAGGCCGGACAGATACGCAGTATTTT. This gives the protein CASSLVQGGRTDTQYF.

The rearrangement joins TRBV10-3 to TRBJ1-5; D unclear. Trimming removed 0 bases from V and 1 base from J, with 10 bases in between. The V gene's germline CDR1 is ENHRY and CDR2 SYGVKD. The CDR3 has 16 residues. The CDR3 protein is CAISESAGGSNQPQHF. As DNA, the CDR3 is TGTGCCATCAGTGAGTCCGCGGGCGGAAGCAATCAGCCCCAGCATTTT.

This clone was seen a few times. The chain links TRBV11-1 to TRBJ2-3; D call uncertain. The CDR3 consists of 16 residues. Germline values: CDR1 SGHAT, CDR2 FQDESV (reference sequence). The V end lost 3 bases, the J end lost 4 bases, and 17 bases lay between the germline ends. As DNA, the CDR3 is TGTGCCAGCAGCTTGAGAAATCCAACCGTGGCAGATACGCAGTATTTT. This sequence encodes CASSLRNPTVADTQYF. The full variable domain, completed using reference TRBV11-1 and TRBJ2-3, is EAEVAQSPRYKITEKSQAVAFWCDPISGHATLYWYRQILGQGPELLVQFQDESVVDDSQLPKDRFSAERLKGVDSTLKIQPAELGDSAMYLCASSLRNPTVADTQYFGPGTRLTVL.

The J gene is TRBJ1-4, the V gene TRBV27, with unresolved D. The germline gives CDR1 MNHEY, CDR2 SMNVEV (reference sequence). Deletions cut 8 bases from V and 2 bases from J, with 9 bases between. The CDR3 runs 13 residues. The CDR3: CASGRGTNEKLFF. The CDR3 bases are TGTGCCAGCGGCCGCGGGACTAATGAAAAACTGTTTTTT.

This chain uses TRBV9 with TRBJ2-2, with a weak D call TRBD2 (5 bases). Germline lookup yields CDR1 SGDLS and CDR2 YYNGEE. Trimming pared 0 bases from V and 4 bases from J, leaving 13 bases between. This CDR3 is built from 16 residues. In DNA, the CDR3 is TGTGCCAGCAGCGTAGAAGGCCTAGCCGGCACCGGGGAGCTGTTTTTT. It translates to CASSVEGLAGTGELFF.

The V and J genes are TRBV10-3 and TRBJ2-7; 13 nucleotides agree with TRBD2. Germline V gives CDR1 ENHRY, CDR2 SYGVKD. The CDR3 sequence is 13 residues long. J gave up 2 bases and V 9 bases, and 1 base lay outside the gene matches. The CDR3 DNA sequence: TGTGCCATAACTAGCGGGGGGGCCTACGAGCAGTACTTC. The encoded protein is CAITSGGAYEQYF.

The chain carries TRBV11-3 and TRBJ2-1, with 8 nucleotides matching TRBD1. Trimming removed 2 bases from V and 7 bases from J; junction bases left unmatched: 10. CDR1 is SGHNT, CDR2 YENEEA, per germline. The CDR3 sequence is 16 residues long. The CDR3 sequence is CASSLLGWTGQNEQFF. DNA for the CDR3: TGTGCCAGCAGCTTATTAGGGTGGACAGGGCAAAATGAGCAGTTCTTC.

The sample holds one count of this clone. The chain links TRBV4-3 to TRBJ2-2; D possibly corresponds to TRBD1 (5 bases). CDR1 LGHNA and CDR2 YSLEER come from the germline V gene. The CDR3 is 15 residues long. The V end lost 4 bases, the J end lost 7 bases, and 16 bases lay between the germline ends. This chain's CDR3 is CASSLLWQGVGELFF. As DNA, the CDR3 is TGCGCCAGCAGCCTCCTTTGGCAGGGCGTCGGGGAGCTGTTTTTT.

This chain connects TRBV2 to TRBJ1-5; 8 nucleotides agree with TRBD1. V was pared by 5 bases and J by 4 bases, with 7 bases of the junction left unmatched. Per the germline V gene, CDR1 is SNHLY and CDR2 is FYNNEI. The CDR3 sequence is 15 residues long. CDR3: CASSWTGSLNQPQHF. The CDR3 DNA reads TGTGCCAGCAGTTGGACAGGGAGCCTTAATCAGCCCCAGCATTTT.